This T cell receptor beta chain was observed in a study of glioma-infiltrating T cells after dendritic cell vaccination. Study information: Monocyte-derived dendritic cells, cultured 7 to 8 days with IL-4 and GM-CSF, were pulsed with autologous tumor lysate.

This clone came up a few times. Between the trimmed V and J ends, which lost 4 bases and 3 bases, there was a span of 14 bases. Germline lookup yields CDR1 SGHTS and CDR2 YDEGEE. The CDR3 is made up of 14 amino acids. Indicated time point: after dendritic cell vaccination, including at tumor progression/relapse. Input was around 1.9 ug genomic DNA, or all available if less. The PCR used 60 V beta and 13 J beta primers. Using immunoSEQ multiplex PCR, the repertoire was profiled, and TCRdb retains in-frame clones only, with some absent. This sample carries about 76,000 clones, around 87% of them seen once, and the ten largest clones take 2% to 2.5%.

The source is a human donor with glioblastoma. The gene calls are TRBV5-8 and TRBJ2-7, with D maybe TRBD1 (5 bases). Sample: blood, taken after dendritic cell vaccination. The CDR3 protein is CASSGYTGIYEQYF. For the CDR3, the DNA is TGTGCCAGCAGCGGATACACAGGTATCTACGAGCAGTACTTC.